This TCR beta chain was observed in a study of identical twins. The CDR3 is made up of 14 amino acids. CDR1 and CDR2 (germline): SNHLY, FYNNEI. Trimming removed 5 bases from V and 3 bases from J, with 14 bases in between. It was template switching that added a universal primer site, and there were unique molecular identifiers on the cDNA. TCRdb re-called the 5' RACE reads through MiXCR, storing one row per CDR3 protein. The sample has approximately 500,000 distinct CDR3 sequences, less than 25% seen once. These same data were also listed under a study on T cells expressing NK-cell markers. That publication notes: Underlying the TCR beta repertoires were sorted CD3+CD56+NKG2C+, CD3+CD56+NKG2C- and CD3+CD56-NKG2C+ T cells.

The chain joins TRBV2 to TRBJ2-7, with D maybe TRBD2 (5 bases). The sequence came from a woman in her late teens or twenties in good health. Sequenced input: CD4+ T cells sorted from blood. The CDR3 loop is CASSRDLGIYEQYF. CDR3 nucleotides: TGTGCCAGCAGTCGGGATCTGGGAATCTACGAGCAGTACTTC.